The 8 T cell receptor beta chains given below trace back to one sample, sequenced in a study of OX40 agonist ivuxolimab in advanced cancers. Profiling relied on immunoSEQ multiplex PCR, and the TCRdb table lists in-frame clones only, not all of them. Altogether about 89,000 clones are present, roughly 88% being singletons, with the ten largest covering roughly 0.75%. Sample: CD4+ or CD8+ T cells sorted from blood, taken in a trial of the OX40 agonist ivuxolimab. The receptors were sampled from an adult with an advanced solid tumor such as melanoma, head and neck, liver or kidney cancer.

The V gene is TRBV7-2, the J gene TRBJ1-4; D is unclear. Germline CDR1 is SGHTA and CDR2 is FQGNSA. The CDR3 loop spans 13 amino acids. V lost 5 bases and J 2 bases, leaving 6 bases between the germline ends. Written as DNA, the CDR3 is TGTGCCAGCAGCCAATCCACTAATGAAAAACTGTTTTTT. Translating it yields CASSQSTNEKLFF.

The CDR3 DNA is TGTGCCAGCAGCCCCGGGACTACTAGTTACAATGAGCAGTTCTTC. It encodes CASSPGTTSYNEQFF. The chain carries TRBV5-8 and TRBJ2-1, with TRBD2 matching over 7 bases. CDR3 length: 15 residues. Germline CDR1 and CDR2: SGHTS and YDEGEE. V was clipped by 4 bases and J by 4 bases; unmatched bases: 8.

The chain is built from TRBV6-5 and TRBJ2-5; 8 positions match TRBD1. After removal of 7 bases from V and 5 bases from J, the junction contained 6 bases not matched to a gene. In germline, CDR1 is MNHEY, CDR2 SVGAGI. CDR3 size: 13 residues. This CDR3 reads CASIDRGGETQYF. DNA of the CDR3: TGTGCCAGCATTGACAGGGGTGGGGAGACCCAGTACTTC.

The chain combines TRBV19 with TRBJ1-4; D remains unclear. Per the germline V gene, CDR1 is LNHDA and CDR2 is SQIVND (reference sequence). CDR3 length equals 12 residues. The V end lost 9 bases, the J end lost 8 bases, and 13 bases lay between the germline ends. The CDR3 loop reads CASQTPTEKLFF. The CDR3 DNA sequence: TGTGCCAGCCAGACCCCGACAGAAAAACTGTTTTTT.

This clone was counted a few times. V and J are TRBV11-2 and TRBJ2-3, with TRBD1 matching over 7 bases. This CDR3 has 15 residues. Germline lookup yields CDR1 SGHAT and CDR2 FQNNGV. Trimming cost V 5 bases and J 1 base; bases outside gene matches: 6. CDR3 sequence: CASSPQGVGTDTQYF. The CDR3 coding sequence is TGTGCCAGCAGCCCCCAGGGGGTGGGCACAGATACGCAGTATTTT.

The chain couples TRBV4-3 to TRBJ1-2; no reliable D call. The CDR3 length is 15 residues. CDR1 is LGHNA, CDR2 YSLEER, per germline. The germline V and J ends were trimmed by 1 base and 4 bases, with 13 bases remaining between them. CDR3 amino acids: CASSQVLSSGYGYTF. Here the CDR3 DNA reads TGCGCCAGCAGCCAAGTATTGTCAAGTGGCTATGGCTACACCTTC.

This chain joins TRBV7-8 and TRBJ2-2; D is perhaps TRBD2 (6 bases). This CDR3 comprises 18 residues. In germline, CDR1 is SGHVS, CDR2 FQNEAQ. Deletions cut 5 bases from V and 6 bases from J, with 25 bases between. CDR3 nucleotide sequence: TGTGCCAGCAGCCCGGCTGGTATGGGCGGGACCCCCTCCGGGGAGCTGTTTTTT. Amino acid sequence: CASSPAGMGGTPSGELFF.

V and J are TRBV11-2 and TRBJ2-5; D may be TRBD1 (6 bases). CDR1 and CDR2 from the germline V gene are SGHAT and FQNNGV. The CDR3 has 14 amino acids. Trimming stripped 6 bases from V and 5 bases from J, with 16 bases between. CDR3 protein: CASSNRDRGETQYF. The CDR3 nucleotides read TGTGCCAGCAGTAACAGGGATCGCGGTGAGACCCAGTACTTC.